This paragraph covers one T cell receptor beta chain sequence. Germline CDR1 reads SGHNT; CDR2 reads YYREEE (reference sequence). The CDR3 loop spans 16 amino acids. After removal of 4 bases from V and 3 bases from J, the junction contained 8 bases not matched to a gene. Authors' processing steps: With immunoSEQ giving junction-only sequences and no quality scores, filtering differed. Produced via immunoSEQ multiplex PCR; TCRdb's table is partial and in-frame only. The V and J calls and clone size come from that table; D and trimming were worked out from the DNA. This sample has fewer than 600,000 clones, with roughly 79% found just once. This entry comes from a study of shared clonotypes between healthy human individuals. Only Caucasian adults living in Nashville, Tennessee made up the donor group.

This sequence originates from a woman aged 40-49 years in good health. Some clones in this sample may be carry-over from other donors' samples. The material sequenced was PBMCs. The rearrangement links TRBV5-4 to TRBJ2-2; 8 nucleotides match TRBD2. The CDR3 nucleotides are TGTGCCAGCAGCACCGGACTAGCAGGCGACACCGGGGAGCTGTTTTTT. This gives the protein CASSTGLAGDTGELFF. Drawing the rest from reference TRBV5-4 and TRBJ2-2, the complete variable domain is ETGVTQSPTHLIKTRGQQVTLRCSSQSGHNTVSWYQQALGQGPQFIFQYYREEENGRGNFPPRFSGLQFPNYSSELNVNALELDDSALYLCASSTGLAGDTGELFFGEGSRLTVL.